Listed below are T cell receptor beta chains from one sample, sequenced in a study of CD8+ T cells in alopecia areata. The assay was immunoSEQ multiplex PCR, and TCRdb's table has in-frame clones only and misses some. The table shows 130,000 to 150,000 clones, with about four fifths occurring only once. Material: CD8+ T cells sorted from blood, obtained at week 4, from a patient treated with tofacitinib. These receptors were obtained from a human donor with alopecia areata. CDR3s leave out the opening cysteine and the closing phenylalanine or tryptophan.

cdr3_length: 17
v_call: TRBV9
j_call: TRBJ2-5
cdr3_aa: ASDPLLEVGGGLQETQY

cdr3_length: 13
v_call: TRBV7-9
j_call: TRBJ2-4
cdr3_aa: ASSLNAGTQNIQY

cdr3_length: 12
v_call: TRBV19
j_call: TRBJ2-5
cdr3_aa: ASKDRGQQETQY

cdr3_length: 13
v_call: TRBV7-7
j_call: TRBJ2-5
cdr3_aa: ASSSDLGSQETQY

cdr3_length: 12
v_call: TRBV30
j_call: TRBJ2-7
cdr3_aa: AWTRWDHNYEQY

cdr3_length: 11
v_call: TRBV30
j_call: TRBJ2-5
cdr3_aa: AWSPHWGETQY

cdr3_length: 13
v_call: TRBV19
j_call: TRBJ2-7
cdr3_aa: ASSINAAGNNEQY

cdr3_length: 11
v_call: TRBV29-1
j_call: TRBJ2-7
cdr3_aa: SVGTVSSYEQY

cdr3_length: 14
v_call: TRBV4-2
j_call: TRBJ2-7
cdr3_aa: ASSQEGSGGLYEQY

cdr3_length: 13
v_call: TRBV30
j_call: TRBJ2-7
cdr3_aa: AHSGGAGAVYEQY

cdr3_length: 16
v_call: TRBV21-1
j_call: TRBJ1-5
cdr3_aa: ASSRRDRFSEGNQPQH

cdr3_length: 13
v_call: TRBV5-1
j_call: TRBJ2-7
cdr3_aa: ASSETGAIDYEQY

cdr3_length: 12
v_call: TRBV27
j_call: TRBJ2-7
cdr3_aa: ASSPTGFTYEQY

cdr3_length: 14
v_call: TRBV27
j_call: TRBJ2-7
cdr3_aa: ASSRLAGDLSYEQY

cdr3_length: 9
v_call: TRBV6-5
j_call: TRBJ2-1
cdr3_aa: ASRHGFEQF

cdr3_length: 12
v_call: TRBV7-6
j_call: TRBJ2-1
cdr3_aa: ASSPAASGAEQF

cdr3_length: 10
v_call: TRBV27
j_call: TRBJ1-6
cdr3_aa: ASSQGMTPLH

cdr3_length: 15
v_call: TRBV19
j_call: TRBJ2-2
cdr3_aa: ASSRASGFQNTGELF